This TCR beta chain appears in the sequencing data of a study of T cells in Graves' hyperthyroidism and ophthalmopathy. This clonotype was picked up a small number of times. RNA transcripts were the template for amplifying TCR beta CDR3 regions. HTBI primers drove first-round RT-PCR of the TCR CDR3. TCRdb processed the multiplex PCR reads anew with MiXCR; each CDR3 protein has one entry. The sample comprises roughly 290,000 distinct CDR3 sequences, roughly 13% of which are singletons, and roughly 7.7% rests with the top ten. Sequencing was carried out using blood. The clonotype comes from a woman aged 40 to 50 with Graves' hyperthyroidism.

CDR3 sequence reads: CASIQGTTGNTIYF. CDR3 coding DNA: TGTGCCAGCATTCAGGGGACAACTGGAAACACCATATATTTT. The J gene is TRBJ1-3, the V gene TRBV6-1; a possible D gene is TRBD1 (6 bases). Germline loops: CDR1 MNHNS, CDR2 SASEGT. Trimming took off 7 bases at V and 2 bases at J, with 12 bases between the two ends. The CDR3 is made up of 14 amino acids.